This T cell receptor beta chain was obtained from a study of response to subunit inactivated influenza vaccine. Study-level findings and limits: The authors put forward the suggestion that each seasonal influenza vaccination may bring in only a limited number of new T cells.

Remarks on this clonotype: The antigen is unknown.

TCRdb processed the RT-PCR reads anew with MiXCR; each CDR3 protein has one entry. The profile shows 710,000 or so distinct CDR3 sequences, 15% to 17% of them singletons. Trimming removed 7 bases from V and 5 bases from J, with 5 bases in between. CDR3 length: 10 amino acids. Germline values: CDR1 SGHAT, CDR2 FQNNGV. Sequences were derived from PBMCs from blood, sampled approximately 13 days after vaccination. The receptor was derived from a man in his fifties who received an inactivated influenza vaccine. The rearrangement uses TRBV11-2 and TRBJ2-5; D unresolved. The CDR3 bases are TGTGCCAGCATGGGGGAGACCCAGTACTTC. This translates into CASMGETQYF.